These 29 T cell receptor beta chains came from one sample sequenced in a study of graft-versus-host responses after intestinal transplantation. The authors processed graft tissue to release intraepithelial and lamina propria lymphocytes. The protocol was immunoSEQ multiplex PCR, while the TCRdb copy is restricted to in-frame clones and leaves out a portion. In the table there are around 16,000 clones, 65% to 85% of which are singletons. The starting material was ileum tissue, obtained around 470 days after intestinal transplant. The receptor set was obtained from a human patient who received an intestinal transplant, so some T cells may come from the graft donor.

The chain joins TRBV7-6 to TRBJ1-4, with D perhaps TRBD1 (6 bases). Trimming stripped 6 bases from V and 6 bases from J, with 14 bases between. Per germline, CDR1 SGHVS and CDR2 FNYEAQ. The CDR3 runs 14 residues. The CDR3 nucleotides are TGTGCCAGCAGACAACTAGGGGGGGATGAAAAACTGTTTTTT. Translating it yields CASRQLGGDEKLFF. The full variable domain, in which reference TRBV7-6 and TRBJ1-4 provide the parts outside the CDR3, is GAGVSQSPRYKVTKRGQDVALRCDPISGHVSLYWYRQALGQGPEFLTYFNYEAQQDKSGLPNDRFSAERPEGSISTLTIQRTEQRDSAMYRCASRQLGGDEKLFFGSGTQLSVL.

V is TRBV19 and J is TRBJ1-2; 8 nucleotides align to TRBD1. Trimming cost V 4 bases and J 3 bases; bases outside gene matches: 10. The germline CDR1 and CDR2 sequences are LNHDA and SQIVND (reference sequence). The CDR3 totals 16 residues. The CDR3 nucleotides read TGTGCCAGTAGTAGGGGACAGGAGTTTTTCGACTATGGCTACACCTTC. Protein: CASSRGQEFFDYGYTF.

The gene calls are TRBV5-1 and TRBJ1-2; D not resolved. Trimming removed 5 bases from V and 4 bases from J, with 18 bases in between. The CDR3 has 15 amino acids. Germline V gene data show CDR1 as SGHRS and CDR2 as YFSETQ. CDR3 loop: CASRPSSPSGYGYTF. DNA for the CDR3: TGCGCCAGCAGGCCATCGTCACCCTCGGGCTATGGCTACACCTTC.

CDR3 nucleotide sequence: TGTGCCAGTAGTATAACATCCACTGAAGCTTTCTTT. Translated: CASSITSTEAFF. The V call is TRBV19, the J call TRBJ1-1; D is unresolved. CDR1 is LNHDA and CDR2 is SQIVND in the germline V gene (reference sequence). The CDR3 is 12 residues long. V gave up 2 bases and J gave up 4 bases, with 5 bases separating them.

The V call is TRBV7-9, the J call TRBJ1-4; D unresolved. The CDR3 is 14 amino acids. Trimming took off 6 bases at V and 3 bases at J, with 11 bases between the two ends. Per germline, CDR1 SEHNR and CDR2 FQNEAQ (reference sequence). CDR3 region: CASRKPGANEKLFF. In DNA, the CDR3 is TGTGCCAGCAGAAAACCCGGAGCTAATGAAAAACTGTTTTTT.

This chain links TRBV9 with TRBJ1-2, with TRBD1 matching over 10 bases. There are 16 residues in the CDR3. Trimming took 3 bases from V and 5 from J; bases not matched to a gene: 10. CDR1 and CDR2 from the germline V gene are SGDLS and YYNGEE. The DNA for the CDR3 is TGTGCCAGCAGCGCCCGAGAGACAGGGGGCCGGTATGGCTACACCTTC. Its protein product is CASSARETGGRYGYTF.

The rearrangement uses TRBV4-3 and TRBJ1-2; 7 bases align to TRBD1. CDR1 and CDR2 (germline): LGHNA, YSLEER. V was clipped by 1 base and J by 4 bases; unmatched bases: 3. The CDR3 has 14 amino acids. The CDR3 DNA sequence: TGCGCCAGCAGCCAAGGGGACAGCTTCTATGGCTACACCTTC. Protein: CASSQGDSFYGYTF.

V gene TRBV9 combines with J gene TRBJ2-7, with 7 bases matching TRBD2. This CDR3 region has 15 residues. The ends lost 0 bases at V and 4 bases at J; junction bases unmatched: 7. CDR1 and CDR2 from the germline V gene are SGDLS and YYNGEE. As DNA, the CDR3 is TGTGCCAGCAGCGTAGCGAGCGGGAAAGGGTACGAGCAGTACTTC. It translates to CASSVASGKGYEQYF.

In nucleotides, the CDR3 is TGTGCCAGCAGCTTTCGGGGACTAGCCGGCAATGAGCAGTTCTTC. Protein sequence: CASSFRGLAGNEQFF. The rearrangement joins TRBV11-3 to TRBJ2-1, with TRBD2 identical over 9 bases. The CDR3 length is 15 residues. Germline CDR1 is SGHNT and CDR2 is YENEEA. Germline trimming cut 3 bases from V and 6 bases from J; bases unmatched to any gene: 6. The full variable domain, completed using reference TRBV11-3 and TRBJ2-1, is EAGVVQSPRYKIIEKKQPVAFWCNPISGHNTLYWYLQNLGQGPELLIRYENEEAVDDSQLPKDRFSAERLKGVDSTLKIQPAELGDSAVYLCASSFRGLAGNEQFFGPGTRLTVL.

This chain joins TRBV9 and TRBJ1-2, with 10 bases fitting TRBD1. Looked up from germline, CDR1 is SGDLS and CDR2 is YYNGEE. This CDR3 is built from 14 residues. J lost 4 bases, V lost 2 bases, and 2 bases had no gene match. The CDR3 nucleotides read TGTGCCAGCAGCGTCGACAGGGGGCTCTATGGCTACACCTTC. It yields the protein CASSVDRGLYGYTF.

The gene calls are TRBV7-6 and TRBJ1-3; D is undetermined. The CDR3 consists of 16 residues. The V and J ends lost 5 bases and 0 bases respectively, with 14 bases between them. Germline CDR1 SGHVS, CDR2 FNYEAQ. The CDR3 sequence: CASSPQTGSSGNTIYF. The CDR3 DNA follows: TGTGCCAGCAGCCCCCAGACCGGGAGCTCTGGAAACACCATATATTTT.

V gene TRBV9 combines with J gene TRBJ2-6, with 9 bases lining up with TRBD1. This CDR3 has 18 amino acids. With 0 bases clipped from V and 0 bases from J, the junction kept 4 bases outside the gene matches. Germline-derived CDR1 and CDR2 are SGDLS and YYNGEE. CDR3 protein: CASSVAGTGNSGANVLTF. The CDR3 nucleotides are TGTGCCAGCAGCGTAGCGGGGACAGGGAACTCTGGGGCCAACGTCCTGACTTTC. Combining the CDR3 with reference TRBV9 and TRBJ2-6 gives the whole variable domain DSGVTQTPKHLITATGQRVTLRCSPRSGDLSVYWYQQSLDQGLQFLIQYYNGEERAKGNILERFSAQQFPDLHSELNLSSLELGDSALYFCASSVAGTGNSGANVLTFGAGSRLTVL.

This chain links TRBV6-1 with TRBJ2-7; TRBD2 matches at 7 bases. Per the germline V gene, CDR1 is MNHNS and CDR2 is SASEGT. Trimming cost V 8 bases and J 4 bases; bases outside gene matches: 8. The CDR3 is 13 amino acids. The CDR3 coding sequence is TGTGCCAGCTCCTGGGGGGGGGATTACGAGCAGTACTTC. This encodes CASSWGGDYEQYF.

V and J are TRBV12-1 and TRBJ2-4. TRBV12-1 is marked as a pseudogene. CDR3 length: 10 amino acids. CDR3 nucleotides: TGTGCCAGCAGCGGGGACATTCAGTACTTC. Its protein product is CASSGDIQYF.

The CDR3 sequence is CASSWDRGGYGYTF. Here the CDR3 DNA reads TGTGCCAGCAGCTGGGACAGGGGAGGCTATGGCTACACCTTC. The V call is TRBV5-5, the J call TRBJ1-2; 10 bases are a match to TRBD1. This CDR3 has 14 amino acids. CDR1 SGHKS and CDR2 YYEKEE come from the germline V gene (reference sequence). Germline trimming cut 3 bases from V and 4 bases from J; bases unmatched to any gene: 3.

The V gene is TRBV6-4, the J gene TRBJ2-1; D not resolved. V dropped 2 bases and J dropped 8 bases, with 10 bases sitting between them. Germline V gives CDR1 MRHNA, CDR2 SNTAGT. The CDR3 consists of 13 residues. CDR3 sequence (DNA): TGTGCCAGCAGTGACGGATCTCACGATGAGCAGTTCTTC. It translates to CASSDGSHDEQFF.

The chain links TRBV7-3 to TRBJ1-3, with 7 nucleotides matching TRBD1. V gave up 3 bases and J gave up 8 bases; unmatched junction bases: 7. The CDR3 runs to 14 residues. The germline V gene encodes CDR1 SGHTA and CDR2 FQGTGA. The chain's CDR3 is CASSLTGSTYTIYF. The CDR3 DNA sequence: TGTGCCAGCAGCTTGACAGGGAGTACATACACCATATATTTT.

The V and J genes are TRBV2 and TRBJ2-7; D is undetermined. Germline V gives CDR1 SNHLY, CDR2 FYNNEI. CDR3 length: 11 amino acids. The V and J ends lost 7 bases and 3 bases respectively, with 7 bases between them. The CDR3: CASTGHYEQYF. CDR3 DNA sequence: TGTGCCAGCACAGGCCACTACGAGCAGTACTTC. Complete variable domain (other parts from reference TRBV2 and TRBJ2-7): EPEVTQTPSHQVTQMGQEVILRCVPISNHLYFYWYRQILGQKVEFLVSFYNNEISEKSEIFDDQFSVERPDGSNFTLKIRSTKLEDSAMYFCASTGHYEQYFGPGTRLTVT.

The chain joins TRBV2 to TRBJ2-4; no clear D. V gave up 4 bases and J gave up 10 bases, with 11 bases separating them. The CDR3 contains 12 residues. CDR1 is SNHLY, CDR2 FYNNEI, per germline. Written as DNA, the CDR3 is TGTGCCAGCAGTGGGTCGATGTCTATTCAGTACTTC. Its protein is CASSGSMSIQYF.

The chain employs TRBV2 and TRBJ2-7; 10 nucleotides match TRBD1. The germline gives CDR1 SNHLY, CDR2 FYNNEI. The CDR3 is 16 residues long. V lost 6 bases to trimming and J lost 5 bases; unmatched junction nucleotides: 13. The CDR3 region has the DNA TGTGCCAGCAGCCATGGGGAGTGGGGGACAGGGGACGAGCAGTACTTC. Its protein product is CASSHGEWGTGDEQYF.

CDR3 nucleotide sequence: TGCGCCAGCAGTGAGTTTTCTCAGCCCCAGCATTTT. Protein product: CASSEFSQPQHF. The chain links TRBV10-2 to TRBJ1-5; D is unclear. Trimming left V 1 base short and J 6 bases short, with 4 bases between. CDR3 length: 12 amino acids. Germline V gives CDR1 WSHSY, CDR2 SAAADI.

The rearrangement links TRBV4-1 to TRBJ2-2; D perhaps matches TRBD2 (5 bases). The V end was cut by 5 bases, the J end by 4 bases, with 17 bases between. CDR1 and CDR2 from the germline V gene are MGHRA and YSYEKL. The CDR3 totals 16 residues. The CDR3 DNA is TGCGCCAGCAGCTCACCCCGGGGTTCCCCCACCGGGGAGCTGTTTTTT. Translated: CASSSPRGSPTGELFF.

The chain couples TRBV6-1 to TRBJ2-3; D gene unclear. Germline V gives CDR1 MNHNS, CDR2 SASEGT. Trimming cost V 6 bases and J 0 bases, with 4 bases left between them. This CDR3 spans 12 amino acids. CDR3 sequence: CASSPSTDTQYF. The CDR3 region has the DNA TGTGCCAGCAGCCCCAGCACAGATACGCAGTATTTT.

The rearrangement uses TRBV7-9 and TRBJ2-2; a possible D gene is TRBD1 (6 bases). V shed 3 bases and J shed 3 bases, with 11 bases lying between them. This CDR3 spans 15 amino acids. CDR1 is SEHNR and CDR2 is FQNEAQ in the germline V gene (reference sequence). CDR3 sequence (DNA): TGTGCCAGCAGCTTTAGGGCAGGGGACACCGGGGAGCTGTTTTTT. Amino acids: CASSFRAGDTGELFF.

This clone was observed a few times. The DNA of the CDR3 is TGCAGCGTTGGGTGGGGGGCCGATGAGCAGTTCTTC. It encodes CSVGWGADEQFF. V is TRBV29-1 and J is TRBJ2-1, with D possibly being TRBD1 or TRBD2 (6 bases each). V lost 4 bases, J lost 8 bases, and 12 bases lay in between. Germline V CDR1 and CDR2: SQVTM, ANQGSEA. This CDR3 is 12 amino acids long.

This rearrangement joins TRBV25-1 to TRBJ1-3, with D tentatively TRBD1 (5 bases). Germline values: CDR1 MGHDK, CDR2 SYGVNS. This CDR3 region has 15 residues. The V and J ends lost 2 bases and 3 bases respectively, with 11 bases between them. This CDR3 reads CASSEDRGGGNTIYF. Here the CDR3 DNA reads TGTGCCAGCAGTGAAGACCGGGGGGGTGGAAACACCATATATTTT.

The chain has TRBV7-9 and TRBJ2-3; perhaps D is TRBD1 or TRBD2 (7 bases each). Trimming cost V 4 bases and J 2 bases, with 13 bases left between them. The CDR3 consists of 15 residues. Germline V gene lookup returns CDR1 SEHNR and CDR2 FQNEAQ (reference sequence). CDR3: CASSSTGRVTDTQYF. The CDR3 DNA reads as TGTGCCAGCAGCTCGACAGGGAGGGTCACAGATACGCAGTATTTT.

The V and J genes are TRBV5-4 and TRBJ2-5; 7 positions agree with TRBD2. Near its end, the DNA agrees better with TRBJ2-7, so the J call may be wrong. This CDR3 has 14 residues. Germline CDR1 is SGHNT and CDR2 is YYREEE (reference sequence). CDR3 residues: CASSLELSGVEQYF. The CDR3 coding sequence is TGTGCCAGCAGCTTGGAGTTGAGCGGGGTCGAGCAGTACTTC.

This clone occurred once. The V call is TRBV9, the J call TRBJ2-1; D may correspond to TRBD1 or TRBD2 (6 bases each). The CDR3 is made up of 14 amino acids. From germline, CDR1 is SGDLS and CDR2 YYNGEE. The V and J ends lost 5 bases and 12 bases respectively, with 21 bases between them. The CDR3 region is CASSIGTPGVWQFF. The CDR3 DNA follows: TGTGCCAGCAGTATAGGGACACCGGGGGTATGGCAGTTCTTC.